This T cell receptor beta chain was profiled in a study of spatial heterogeneity in lung cancer. Study in general: The average count in raw reads for each unique TCR and UMI combination exceeded 9.5 appearances.

This clonotype was seen repeatedly, ten times or more. The V gene's germline CDR1 is KGHSH and CDR2 LQKENI. CDR3 size: 13 residues. V lost 4 bases, J lost 4 bases, and 7 bases lay in between. Time point defined: sample taken at primary tumor resection. Whole RNA obtained from tumor, nontumor lung or frozen PBMC underwent sequencing without sorting. All TCR cDNA molecules were individually tagged with a unique molecular identifier. TCRdb re-analysed the 5' RACE reads in MiXCR, keeping a single row per CDR3 protein. The data show 90,000 to 95,000 distinct CDR3 sequences, with about an eighth seen just once and roughly 41% held by the top ten.

The source is a male donor with early-stage non-small cell lung cancer. This specimen consisted of PBMCs, obtained at surgery. The genes are TRBV18 and TRBJ2-2, with D possibly being TRBD1 or TRBD2 (5 bases each). In DNA form, the CDR3 reads TGTGCCAGCTCACGGGACGTCACCGGGGAGCTGTTTTTT. It encodes CASSRDVTGELFF.